The rows below give T cell receptor beta chains drawn from one sample of a study of graft-versus-host responses after intestinal transplantation. Clones were sequenced by immunoSEQ multiplex PCR, and TCRdb holds only the in-frame ones, with some missing. The sample comprises approximately 19,000 clones, around 72% of which are singletons, and approximately 7.9% rests with the top ten. The sample consisted of ileum tissue, taken approximately 3 weeks after intestinal transplant. These receptors originate from a human patient who received an intestinal transplant, so some T cells may come from the graft donor. Both conserved end residues are part of each CDR3. The D gene is left open where the match is weak. Rows give clone size only sometimes, using once, few, many, or a class for an expanded clone.

d_call	clone_size	v_call	j_call	cdr3_nt	cdr3_aa
TRBD1	-	TRBV27	TRBJ1-6	TGTGCCAGCAGCACCGACAGGGGAGCACCCCTCCACTTT	CASSTDRGAPLHF
-	-	TRBV18	TRBJ2-7	TGTGCCAGCTCACCACTATTCCGCTCCTACGAGCAGTACTTC	CASSPLFRSYEQYF
-	-	TRBV6-1	TRBJ2-3	TGTGCCAGCAGTGAACAGACTACGAGCACAGATACGCAGTATTTT	CASSEQTTSTDTQYF
TRBD2	-	TRBV6-4	TRBJ2-1	TGTGCCAGCAGTGACGGGGGGGTGGGGGAGCAGTTCTTC	CASSDGGVGEQFF
-	few	TRBV4-2	TRBJ2-7	TGTGCCAGCAGCCAAGTTCTAGCCCGCGAGCAGTACTTC	CASSQVLAREQYF
TRBD2	few	TRBV7-6	TRBJ2-7	TGTGCCAGCAGCTTCGCCAACCCTAGCGGACTATACGAGCAGTACTTC	CASSFANPSGLYEQYF
TRBD2	once	TRBV11-2	TRBJ2-7	TGTGCCAGCAGCGTAGGGCTTATAAGACTAGCGGGGGAATCCTACGAGCAGTACTTC	CASSVGLIRLAGESYEQYF
-	-	TRBV6-1	TRBJ1-5	TGTGCCAGCATGGAGAGGGTAATCTCTCAGCCCCAGCATTTT	CASMERVISQPQHF
TRBD1	few	TRBV2	TRBJ1-2	TGTGCCAGCAGGTCGGACAGGGGGCCTGGCTACACCTTC	CASRSDRGPGYTF
TRBD1	-	TRBV6-5	TRBJ2-1	TGTGCCAGCAGTTACGGAGGACAGGGGGGCAATGAGCAGTTCTTC	CASSYGGQGGNEQFF
TRBD1	-	TRBV7-9	TRBJ1-4	TGTGCCAGCAGCTTGAAGAGGGGGACAGGGGATGAAAAACTGTTTTTT	CASSLKRGTGDEKLFF
TRBD2	-	TRBV6-5	TRBJ2-1	TGTGCCAGCAGGTGGACTAGCGGGGGGGTTAGTGAGCAGTTCTTC	CASRWTSGGVSEQFF
-	-	TRBV23-1	TRBJ2-3	TGCGCCAGCAGTCAACCCACCACTGCAGCGGAGAGCACAGATACGCAGTATTTT	CASSQPTTAAESTDTQYF
TRBD1	once	TRBV28	TRBJ2-7	TGTGCCAGCATCCCAAGGACAGGTTCCTACGAGCAGTACTTC	CASIPRTGSYEQYF
TRBD1	-	TRBV13	TRBJ2-1	TGTGCCAGCAGCCCCCGGGACAGGACATACAATGAGCAGTTCTTC	CASSPRDRTYNEQFF
-	few	TRBV5-6	TRBJ1-6	TGTGCCAGCAGCTTGATTTTTCTTTGGAGTTCTTATAATTCACCCCTCCACTTT	CASSLIFLWSSYNSPLHF